This passage covers 15 T cell receptor beta chains from one sample sequenced in a study of shared clonotypes between healthy human individuals. Assay used: immunoSEQ multiplex PCR; TCRdb lists only in-frame clones, some missing. This sample has 2 million to 2.5 million clones; approximately 95% occur once, and the top ten carry 0.39%. Sequencing used naive CD4+ T cells from PBMCs. Subset here: CD45RA+ positively selected. These TCRs come from a man aged 18 to 30 in good health. Some clones in this sample may be carry-over from other donors' samples.

V usage is TRBV30 and J usage is TRBJ1-5, with 7 bases identical to TRBD1. Trimming removed 4 bases from V and 4 bases from J; junction bases left unmatched: 7. This CDR3 is 14 amino acids long. Germline V CDR1 and CDR2: GTSNPN, SVGIG (reference sequence). The CDR3 DNA sequence: TGTGCCTGGACGCCGGGACAGCAAAATCAGCCCCAGCATTTT. Its translation is CAWTPGQQNQPQHF.

The rearrangement joins TRBV15 to TRBJ2-1; 7 bases agree with TRBD2. Looked up from germline, CDR1 is LNHNV and CDR2 is YYDKDF (reference sequence). The CDR3 spans 16 residues. The V gene end was trimmed by 1 base and the J gene end by 5 bases; junction bases not matched to a gene: 8. This chain's CDR3 is CATSRVGRTRNNEQFF. The CDR3 coding sequence is TGTGCCACCAGCAGAGTCGGAAGGACTAGAAACAATGAGCAGTTCTTC.

The table lists this clone with a count of one. The J gene is TRBJ2-1, the V gene TRBV29-1, with D unclear. Germline CDR1 is SQVTM and CDR2 is ANQGSEA. The CDR3 is 13 residues long. Trimming took 3 bases from V and 2 from J, leaving 8 bases between them. CDR3 amino acids: CSVEVRAYNEQFF. As DNA, the CDR3 is TGCAGCGTTGAGGTTAGAGCCTACAATGAGCAGTTCTTC.

J is TRBJ2-1 and V is TRBV5-1; 11 bases match TRBD2. In germline, CDR1 is SGHRS, CDR2 YFSETQ. Trimming cost V 4 bases and J 9 bases; bases outside gene matches: 12. This CDR3 contains 16 residues. The CDR3 reads CASSVGTSGHGAEQFF. The DNA for the CDR3 is TGCGCCAGCAGCGTCGGGACTAGCGGACACGGGGCTGAGCAGTTCTTC. Using reference TRBV5-1 and TRBJ2-1 for the parts outside the CDR3, the full variable domain is KAGVTQTPRYLIKTRGQQVTLSCSPISGHRSVSWYQQTPGQGLQFLFEYFSETQRNKGNFPGRFSGRQFSNSRSEMNVSTLELGDSALYLCASSVGTSGHGAEQFFGPGTRLTVL.

The rearrangement uses TRBV15 and TRBJ2-4; unclear D gene. Germline V gives CDR1 LNHNV, CDR2 YYDKDF (reference sequence). The CDR3 extends over 15 amino acids. With 0 bases removed from V and 3 bases from J, the gap between germline ends came to 9 bases. CDR3 sequence: CATSRDKGGKNIQYF. Here the CDR3 DNA reads TGTGCCACCAGCAGAGATAAAGGTGGCAAAAACATTCAGTACTTC.

This rearrangement joins TRBV10-1 to TRBJ2-7; D could derive from TRBD1 or TRBD2 (5 bases each). This CDR3 comprises 14 residues. The germline gives CDR1 WNHNN, CDR2 SYGVQD (reference sequence). Trimming left V 8 bases short and J 0 bases short, with 14 bases between. In DNA, the CDR3 is TGCGCCAGCCAGAAGGGGACGGGCTCCTACGAGCAGTACTTC. Protein: CASQKGTGSYEQYF.

The chain joins TRBV29-1 to TRBJ2-1, with D possibly matching TRBD1 (5 bases). This CDR3 is built from 12 residues. Trimming cost V 1 base and J 7 bases, with 8 bases left between them. CDR1 is SQVTM and CDR2 is ANQGSEA in the germline V gene. The CDR3 loop reads CSVEGAGNEQFF. CDR3 in DNA: TGCAGCGTTGAAGGGGCAGGGAATGAGCAGTTCTTC.

V is TRBV28 and J is TRBJ2-7, with 10 bases matching TRBD1. This CDR3 has 16 amino acids. Looked up from germline, CDR1 is MDHEN and CDR2 is SYDVKM. The V and J ends lost 5 bases and 3 bases, in that order; junction bases with no gene match: 10. This CDR3 is CASSLYRDRGLYEQYF. DNA of the CDR3: TGTGCCAGCAGTCTCTACCGGGACAGGGGTCTCTACGAGCAGTACTTC. Together with reference TRBV28 and TRBJ2-7, the CDR3 gives the full variable domain: DVKVTQSSRYLVKRTGEKVFLECVQDMDHENMFWYRQDPGLGLRLIYFSYDVKMKEKGDIPEGYSVSREKKERFSLILESASTNQTSMYLCASSLYRDRGLYEQYFGPGTRLTVT.

Turning to this clone: The same CDR3 is also encoded by other DNA sequences in this sample. This chain connects TRBV29-1 to TRBJ1-1, with D tentatively TRBD1 (6 bases). Germline CDR1 and CDR2: SQVTM and ANQGSEA. This CDR3 comprises 12 residues. The V end lost 6 bases, the J end lost 0 bases, and 8 bases lay between the germline ends. Written as DNA, the CDR3 is TGCAGCGTAGGACAGATGAACACTGAAGCTTTCTTT. Protein: CSVGQMNTEAFF.

The chain has TRBV9 and TRBJ1-5; D uncertain. CDR3 length: 14 residues. CDR1 and CDR2 (germline): SGDLS, YYNGEE. V lost 4 bases to trimming and J lost 1 base, with 9 bases between them. The CDR3 DNA sequence: TGTGCCAGCAGCCCAGGACCGAGCAATCAGCCCCAGCATTTT. It yields the protein CASSPGPSNQPQHF.

Comments on this clone: This sample also contains other DNA sequences that code for the same CDR3. The chain joins TRBV5-4 to TRBJ2-7; the D is unclear. The germline V gene has CDR1 SGHNT and CDR2 YYREEE (reference sequence). CDR3 length: 13 amino acids. Trimming took 2 bases from V and 5 from J, leaving 11 bases between them. CDR3 coding DNA: TGTGCCAGCAGCTTAGGTTCCTGGGACGAGCAGTACTTC. Amino acid sequence: CASSLGSWDEQYF.

The V call is TRBV30, the J call TRBJ2-3; 12 bases agree with TRBD2. CDR1 GTSNPN and CDR2 SVGIG come from the germline V gene (reference sequence). The length of the CDR3 is 16 residues. J lost 2 bases, V lost 1 base, and 4 bases had no gene match. DNA for the CDR3: TGTGCCTGGAGTGGACGGACTAGCGGGAACACAGATACGCAGTATTTT. Its translation: CAWSGRTSGNTDTQYF.

This sequence joins TRBV6-1 and TRBJ2-1, with 12 bases fitting TRBD2. Germline V gives CDR1 MNHNS, CDR2 SASEGT. This CDR3 contains 14 residues. The J segment lost 7 bases and the V segment lost 6 bases, leaving 4 bases of the junction unmatched. CDR3 amino acids: CASRATSGSNEQFF. The CDR3 DNA reads as TGTGCCAGCAGAGCGACTAGCGGGAGTAATGAGCAGTTCTTC.

A word on this clone: Other DNA sequences in this specimen translate into the identical CDR3. The rearrangement joins TRBV5-1 to TRBJ2-3; D is unresolved. Trimming cost V 4 bases and J 0 bases, with 9 bases left between them. CDR3 length: 14 amino acids. CDR1 and CDR2 from the germline V gene are SGHRS and YFSETQ. CDR3 amino acids: CASSVLDSTDTQYF. The CDR3 DNA is TGCGCCAGCAGCGTATTGGACAGCACAGATACGCAGTATTTT.

V is TRBV6-6 and J is TRBJ2-2; the match to TRBD1 covers 9 bases. There are 15 residues in the CDR3. From germline, CDR1 is MNHNY and CDR2 SVGAGI (reference sequence). J lost 6 bases, V lost 5 bases, and 7 bases had no gene match. The chain's CDR3 is CASSGGQGAAGELFF. The DNA of the CDR3 is TGTGCCAGCAGTGGGGGACAGGGAGCGGCCGGGGAGCTGTTTTTT.